The 18 T cell receptor beta chains below were found in one sample sequenced in a study of OX40 agonist ivuxolimab in advanced cancers. Clones were read by immunoSEQ multiplex PCR, and TCRdb kept only the in-frame ones, dropping some. In the table there are tens of thousands of clones, around 74% of which are singletons. This material consisted of CD4+ or CD8+ T cells sorted from blood, taken in a trial of the OX40 agonist ivuxolimab. Every receptor here comes from an adult with an advanced solid tumor such as melanoma, head and neck, liver or kidney cancer.

This chain uses TRBV10-3 with TRBJ1-1; D unclear. V lost 6 bases and J lost 0, with 8 bases in between. CDR1 is ENHRY and CDR2 is SYGVKD in the germline V gene. The CDR3 is 13 amino acids. The DNA for the CDR3 is TGTGCCATCAGGAGGGTGTTGAACACTGAAGCTTTCTTT. Protein sequence: CAIRRVLNTEAFF.

The chain combines TRBV7-9 with TRBJ2-7; the D is unclear. Trimming took off 1 base at V and 4 bases at J, with 5 bases between the two ends. Germline assignment: CDR1 SEHNR and CDR2 FQNEAQ (reference sequence). The CDR3 loop spans 12 amino acids. CDR3 bases: TGTGCCAGCAGCTTAGTTGATTACGAGCAGTACTTC. Residues: CASSLVDYEQYF.

The chain is built from TRBV21-1 and TRBJ1-2. TRBV21-1 is labeled a pseudogene. This CDR3 region has 9 residues. Here the CDR3 reads CASNSLGRF. DNA for the CDR3: TGTGCCAGCAACTCACTCGGGAGGTTT.

The genes are TRBV9 and TRBJ1-3; D not resolved. This CDR3 region has 14 residues. V lost 4 bases and J 2 bases, leaving 10 bases between the germline ends. Looked up from germline, CDR1 is SGDLS and CDR2 is YYNGEE. The CDR3 region has the DNA TGTGCCAGCAGCCCCGGACGGGCTGGAAACACCATATATTTT. It encodes CASSPGRAGNTIYF.

As DNA, the CDR3 is TGTGCCAGTAGGAAAACCGGGACTAGCGGGAGGGCCTGGGGAGATACGCAGTATTTT. It translates to CASRKTGTSGRAWGDTQYF. The chain joins TRBV19 to TRBJ2-3; 16 nucleotides agree with TRBD2. The germline V gene encodes CDR1 LNHDA and CDR2 SQIVND (reference sequence). This CDR3 comprises 19 residues. J gave up 5 bases and V 6 bases, and 14 bases lay outside the gene matches.

In DNA, the CDR3 is TGTGCCAGCAGCTTAGGGATCGACGAGCAGTACTTC. Its translation is CASSLGIDEQYF. The genes are TRBV7-2 and TRBJ2-7, with D unclear. CDR1 is SGHTA, CDR2 FQGNSA, per germline. This CDR3 has 12 amino acids. V lost 1 base to trimming and J lost 5 bases, with 6 bases between them.

The rearrangement joins TRBV7-2 to TRBJ2-1, with D tentatively TRBD2 (6 bases). The CDR3 contains 16 residues. The V gene's germline CDR1 is SGHTA and CDR2 FQGNSA. V was cut by 3 bases and J by 9 bases, with 21 bases left in between. The CDR3 DNA is TGTGCCAGCAGCTTTCGCGAATTTAGCGGCAGTCCTGAGCAGTTCTTC. Encoded protein: CASSFREFSGSPEQFF.

This rearrangement joins TRBV10-3 to TRBJ2-1; D is ambiguous. Per germline, CDR1 ENHRY and CDR2 SYGVKD. The CDR3 length is 12 residues. Trimming removed 3 bases at V and 4 bases at J, with 4 bases between. CDR3 loop: CAISEEYNEQFF. For the CDR3, the DNA is TGTGCCATCAGTGAAGAGTACAATGAGCAGTTCTTC.

This CDR3 is CASRQGTRGEGYTF. The CDR3 region has the DNA TGTGCCAGCAGACAGGGGACCCGGGGGGAGGGCTACACCTTC. This rearrangement joins TRBV5-8 to TRBJ1-2, with 7 bases aligning to TRBD1. Germline values: CDR1 SGHTS, CDR2 YDEGEE. This CDR3 has 14 residues. The V segment lost 5 bases and the J segment 8 bases; nucleotides outside the gene matches: 12.

The gene calls are TRBV6-1 and TRBJ1-4, with a weak D call TRBD1 (6 bases). The germline CDR1 and CDR2 sequences are MNHNS and SASEGT. Trimming left V 4 bases short and J 0 bases short, with 9 bases between. The CDR3 is made up of 15 amino acids. The CDR3 is CASSVQGATNEKLFF. DNA for the CDR3: TGTGCCAGCAGTGTACAGGGTGCAACTAATGAAAAACTGTTTTTT.

The chain links TRBV7-6 to TRBJ1-3, with a possible D match to TRBD1 (5 bases). The CDR3 extends over 15 amino acids. V was clipped by 6 bases and J by 0 bases, with 12 bases between them. The V gene's germline CDR1 is SGHVS and CDR2 FNYEAQ. DNA for the CDR3: TGTGCCAGCAGTCCGGGACCGGGCTCTGGAAACACCATATATTTT. It translates to CASSPGPGSGNTIYF.

The V gene is TRBV19, the J gene TRBJ2-3; D is possibly TRBD2 (7 bases). V lost 10 bases to trimming and J lost 0 bases, with 17 bases between them. Germline-derived CDR1 and CDR2 are LNHDA and SQIVND (reference sequence). This CDR3 comprises 15 residues. CDR3 loop: CATHRGGRSTDTQYF. The CDR3 region has the DNA TGTGCCACCCATAGGGGGGGACGGAGCACAGATACGCAGTATTTT.

On this clone: Other DNA sequences from this sample encode an identical CDR3 as well. The J gene is TRBJ2-7, the V gene TRBV6-6, with D unclear. Germline V CDR1 and CDR2: MNHNY, SVGAGI (reference sequence). This CDR3 contains 11 residues. Trimming shortened V by 2 bases and J by 3 bases, and 2 bases separated the two germline ends. CDR3 sequence reads: CASSYNYEQYF. The CDR3 nucleotides are TGTGCCAGCAGTTACAACTACGAGCAGTACTTC.

V is TRBV18 and J is TRBJ1-6, with a tentative D call TRBD1 (6 bases). V gave up 1 base and J gave up 4 bases, with 14 bases separating them. The CDR3 runs 17 residues. Germline CDR1 is KGHSH and CDR2 is LQKENI. CDR3 loop: CASSPQTGLQYNSPLHF. Here the CDR3 DNA reads TGTGCCAGCTCACCACAAACAGGGCTCCAGTATAATTCACCCCTCCACTTT.

The chain is built from TRBV28 and TRBJ2-3; a possible D gene is TRBD1 (5 bases). CDR3 length: 15 amino acids. The V and J ends lost 5 bases and 5 bases respectively, with 17 bases between them. Germline CDR1 reads MDHEN; CDR2 reads SYDVKM. The CDR3 here is CASSPDTIRGDTQYF. The CDR3 DNA follows: TGTGCCAGCAGTCCGGACACAATCCGTGGAGATACGCAGTATTTT.

The rearrangement joins TRBV2 to TRBJ1-6; no clear D gene. Germline CDR1 and CDR2: SNHLY and FYNNEI. The V gene lost 6 bases and the J gene lost 7 bases, with 13 bases spanning the gap. CDR3 size: 14 residues. CDR3 amino acids: CASRDRVPNSPLHF. The CDR3 DNA sequence: TGTGCCAGCAGAGACCGGGTCCCAAATTCACCCCTCCACTTT.

The chain is built from TRBV27 and TRBJ1-5; 10 bases fit TRBD1. Germline loops: CDR1 MNHEY, CDR2 SMNVEV (reference sequence). The length of the CDR3 is 14 residues. The junction had 2 bases not matched to a gene; V was cut back by 3 bases and J by 6 bases. CDR3 region: CASSLTGGVQPQHF. For the CDR3, the DNA is TGTGCCAGCAGTTTGACAGGGGGCGTTCAGCCCCAGCATTTT.

The gene calls are TRBV19 and TRBJ1-5; 9 positions agree with TRBD1. CDR1 is LNHDA, CDR2 SQIVND, per germline (reference sequence). The CDR3 spans 14 residues. After removal of 7 bases from V and 5 bases from J, the junction contained 6 bases not matched to a gene. The CDR3 loop is CASNPTGGHQPQHF. The DNA for the CDR3 is TGTGCCAGTAACCCGACAGGGGGGCATCAGCCCCAGCATTTT.